The next 6 T cell receptor beta chains were all read from a single sample in a study of blood T cell repertoires in COVID-19. The assay was immunoSEQ multiplex PCR, and TCRdb's table has in-frame clones only and misses some. The data contain roughly 40,000 clones, 92% of them singletons. The sample comprised peripheral blood. The receptors shown here come from a man aged 45-60 years with active COVID-19.

This clone occurred once. V gene TRBV6-5 combines with J gene TRBJ2-7, with D perhaps matching TRBD1 (5 bases). Germline CDR1 and CDR2: MNHEY and SVGAGI. The CDR3 contains 12 residues. V was pared by 7 bases and J by 6 bases, with 13 bases between. In nucleotides, the CDR3 is TGTGCCAGCACTTCGACAGCCGGCGAGCAGTACTTC. This codes for CASTSTAGEQYF.

The V and J genes are TRBV28 and TRBJ1-2, with TRBD1 identical over 9 bases. Germline values: CDR1 MDHEN, CDR2 SYDVKM. Unmatched junction bases numbered 4, after V lost 2 bases and J lost 6 bases. The CDR3 consists of 14 residues. The CDR3 reads CASSLRWTGDGYTF. For the CDR3, the DNA is TGTGCCAGCAGTTTAAGATGGACAGGGGATGGCTACACCTTC.

V gene TRBV10-3 combines with J gene TRBJ2-2; 8 bases map to TRBD2. Trimming at V came to 6 bases and at J to 6 bases, leaving 6 bases not matched to a gene. Germline V gene data show CDR1 as ENHRY and CDR2 as SYGVKD. This CDR3 comprises 14 residues. The CDR3 region is CAIRSGSGPGELFF. The CDR3 nucleotides read TGTGCCATCAGGAGCGGGAGTGGTCCCGGGGAGCTGTTTTTT.

This rearrangement joins TRBV5-6 to TRBJ2-6, with D possibly matching TRBD1 (6 bases). Deletions cut 4 bases from V and 1 base from J, with 12 bases between. This CDR3 is 16 amino acids long. Per germline, CDR1 SGHDT and CDR2 YYEEEE. DNA for the CDR3: TGTGCCAGCAGCCGGACAGCCCTATCTGGGGCCAACGTCCTGACTTTC. It specifies CASSRTALSGANVLTF.

This clone was seen once. This chain uses TRBV3-1 (or the pseudogene TRBV3-2) with TRBJ1-3, with D perhaps TRBD1 (5 bases). The CDR3 loop spans 16 amino acids. Germline V CDR1 and CDR2: LGHDT, YNNKEL (reference sequence). The V and J ends lost 6 bases and 0 bases respectively, with 15 bases between them. The CDR3 loop is CASSPPGGGSGNTIYF. CDR3 bases: TGTGCCAGCAGTCCCCCGGGGGGAGGCTCTGGAAACACCATATATTTT.

The chain is built from TRBV11-2 and TRBJ2-3; D unresolved. The V gene lost 4 bases and the J gene lost 0 bases, with 2 bases spanning the gap. The CDR3 extends over 12 amino acids. Per the germline V gene, CDR1 is SGHAT and CDR2 is FQNNGV. The CDR3 bases are TGTGCCAGCAGCTCTAGCACAGATACGCAGTATTTT. Its protein product is CASSSSTDTQYF.